The 5 T cell receptor beta chains in this list originate from one sample, sequenced in a study of blood T cell repertoires in COVID-19. The data were produced by immunoSEQ multiplex PCR, yet TCRdb's version contains in-frame clones alone and is incomplete. The sample comprises under 85,000 clones, around four fifths of which are singletons, and roughly 5.3% rests with the top ten. The source material was peripheral blood. Every receptor here comes from a man between 50 and 59 years old with active COVID-19.

The chain employs TRBV19 and TRBJ2-2; possible D gene TRBD2, 5 bases. V was trimmed by 4 bases and J by 4 bases, leaving 16 bases between them. This CDR3 comprises 16 residues. Germline loops: CDR1 LNHDA, CDR2 SQIVND (reference sequence). CDR3 loop: CASSTSRARGTGELFF. CDR3 nucleotides: TGTGCCAGTAGTACCTCGCGGGCGCGTGGCACCGGGGAGCTGTTTTTT.

This clone occurred once. This rearrangement joins TRBV3-1 (or the pseudogene TRBV3-2) to TRBJ1-2; perhaps TRBD1 as D (5 bases). The germline CDR1 and CDR2 sequences are LGHDT and YNNKEL (reference sequence). The germline V and J ends were trimmed by 3 bases and 1 base, with 15 bases remaining between them. The CDR3 contains 16 residues. The CDR3 loop is CASSQGGGRLNYGYTF. DNA for the CDR3: TGTGCCAGCAGCCAGGGGGGGGGACGGCTTAACTATGGCTACACCTTC.

This clone was seen once. The genes are TRBV29-1 and TRBJ1-4; D possibly corresponds to TRBD1 (6 bases). V was pared by 6 bases and J by 7 bases, with 15 bases between. CDR1 is SQVTM and CDR2 is ANQGSEA in the germline V gene. The length of the CDR3 is 13 residues. This CDR3 reads CSVNRDGGEKLFF. CDR3 bases: TGCAGCGTCAACAGGGACGGCGGTGAAAAACTGTTTTTT.

The CDR3 DNA reads TGTGCCAGCAGCCCGTGGGGGGGAGGGCAGAAAGAGACCCAGTACTTC. It yields the protein CASSPWGGGQKETQYF. This chain connects TRBV5-4 to TRBJ2-5, with 7 bases identical to TRBD2. This CDR3 has 16 residues. V gave up 4 bases and J gave up 3 bases; unmatched junction bases: 12. Germline assignment: CDR1 SGHNT and CDR2 YYREEE (reference sequence).

The V and J genes are TRBV5-1 and TRBJ1-2; 8 nucleotides line up with TRBD1. CDR1 and CDR2 (germline): SGHRS, YFSETQ. This CDR3 has 12 amino acids. Unmatched junction bases numbered 0, after V lost 0 bases and J lost 8 bases. CDR3 amino acids: CASSLGQGGYTF. The CDR3 DNA is TGCGCCAGCAGCTTGGGACAGGGGGGCTACACCTTC. Full variable domain (rest looked up from reference TRBV5-1 and TRBJ1-2): KAGVTQTPRYLIKTRGQQVTLSCSPISGHRSVSWYQQTPGQGLQFLFEYFSETQRNKGNFPGRFSGRQFSNSRSEMNVSTLELGDSALYLCASSLGQGGYTFGSGTRLTVV.